Here is one T cell receptor (beta chain) with its context. The sample originates from a study of blood T cell repertoires in COVID-19. Study details: Collection of acute and convalescent COVID-19 samples took place in the United States, Italy and Spain. From T cells, B-cell-depleted T cells, or PBMCs came the material, which was cDNA or gDNA.

Methods used by the authors: Reference gene primer amplification gave nucleated cell count estimates. Using immunoSEQ multiplex PCR, the repertoire was profiled, and TCRdb retains in-frame clones only, with some absent. The D gene and trimming were derived from the DNA, and the V and J assignments and clone size from that table. This sample has 20,000 to 25,000 clones, with over 70% found just once. The CDR3 extends over 15 amino acids. The trim removed 6 bases at V and 5 bases at J, leaving 6 bases unmatched. Germline values: CDR1 MNHEY, CDR2 SVGAGI. The source is a man aged 55 to 70 with active COVID-19. Material: peripheral blood. The V call is TRBV6-5, the J call TRBJ2-7; TRBD2 matches at 14 bases. Here the CDR3 reads CASSPGTSGSHEQYF. The DNA of the CDR3 is TGTGCCAGCAGCCCAGGGACTAGCGGGAGTCACGAGCAGTACTTC.